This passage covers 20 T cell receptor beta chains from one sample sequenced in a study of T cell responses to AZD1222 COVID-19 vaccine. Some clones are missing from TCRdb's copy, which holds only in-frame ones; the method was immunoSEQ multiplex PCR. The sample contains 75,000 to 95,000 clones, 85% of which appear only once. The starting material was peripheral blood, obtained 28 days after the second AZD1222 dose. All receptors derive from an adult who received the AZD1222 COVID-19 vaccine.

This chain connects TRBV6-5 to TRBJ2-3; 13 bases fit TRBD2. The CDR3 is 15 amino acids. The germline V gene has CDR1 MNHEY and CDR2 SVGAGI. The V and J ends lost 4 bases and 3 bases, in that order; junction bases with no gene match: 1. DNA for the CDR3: TGTGCCAGCAGTTTGGGACTAGCGGGAACAGATACGCAGTATTTT. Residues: CASSLGLAGTDTQYF.

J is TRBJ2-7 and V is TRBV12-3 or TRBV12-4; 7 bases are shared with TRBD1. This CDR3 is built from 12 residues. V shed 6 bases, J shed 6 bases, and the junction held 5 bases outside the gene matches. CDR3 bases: TGTGCCAGCAGCCGCGACAGGGCCGAGCAGTACTTC. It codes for CASSRDRAEQYF.

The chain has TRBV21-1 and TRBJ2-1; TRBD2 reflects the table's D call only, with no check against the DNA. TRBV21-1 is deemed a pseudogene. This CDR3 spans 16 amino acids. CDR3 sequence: CASSRTGTTIGNEQFF. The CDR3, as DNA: TGTGCCAGCAGCAGGACCGGGACTACGATTGGGAATGAGCAGTTCTTC.

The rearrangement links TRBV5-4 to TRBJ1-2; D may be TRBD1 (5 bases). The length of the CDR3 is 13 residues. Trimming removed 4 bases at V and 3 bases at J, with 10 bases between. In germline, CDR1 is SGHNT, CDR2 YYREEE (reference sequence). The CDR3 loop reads CASSPDTYYGYTF. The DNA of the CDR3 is TGTGCCAGCAGCCCGGACACGTACTATGGCTACACCTTC.

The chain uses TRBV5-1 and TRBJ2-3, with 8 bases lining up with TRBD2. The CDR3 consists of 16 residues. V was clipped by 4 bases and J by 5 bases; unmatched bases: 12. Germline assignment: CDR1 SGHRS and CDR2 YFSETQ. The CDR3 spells CASSPGGGRIGDTQYF. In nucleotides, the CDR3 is TGCGCCAGCAGCCCCGGCGGGGGGCGGATAGGAGATACGCAGTATTTT.

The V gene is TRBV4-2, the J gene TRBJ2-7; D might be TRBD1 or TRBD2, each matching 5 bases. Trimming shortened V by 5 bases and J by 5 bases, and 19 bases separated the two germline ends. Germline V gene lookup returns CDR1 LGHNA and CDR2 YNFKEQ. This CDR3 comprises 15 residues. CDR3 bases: TGTGCCAGCAGCTCCCCGCTTGGGGGAAGGGACGAGCAGTACTTC. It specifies CASSSPLGGRDEQYF.

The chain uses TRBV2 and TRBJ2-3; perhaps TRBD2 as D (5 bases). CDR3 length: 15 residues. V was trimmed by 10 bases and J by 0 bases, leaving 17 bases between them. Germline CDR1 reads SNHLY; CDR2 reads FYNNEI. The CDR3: CAILKDWRSTDTQYF. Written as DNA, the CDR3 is TGTGCCATCCTGAAGGACTGGAGAAGCACAGATACGCAGTATTTT.

CDR3 nucleotides: TGTGCCAGCAGTCCGGACACACTCAACGAGCAGTACTTC. As protein: CASSPDTLNEQYF. This sequence joins TRBV6-5 and TRBJ2-7; D perhaps matches TRBD1 (5 bases). The V gene's germline CDR1 is MNHEY and CDR2 SVGAGI. Trimming left V 5 bases short and J 5 bases short, with 13 bases between. This CDR3 has 13 residues.

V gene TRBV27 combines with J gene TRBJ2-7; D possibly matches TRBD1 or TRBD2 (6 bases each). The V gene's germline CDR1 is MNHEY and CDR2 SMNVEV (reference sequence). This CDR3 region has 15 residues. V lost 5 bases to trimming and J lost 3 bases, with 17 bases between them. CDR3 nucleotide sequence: TGTGCCAGCAGTAATAAGGGGGGAGGCTTCTACGAGCAGTACTTC. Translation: CASSNKGGGFYEQYF.

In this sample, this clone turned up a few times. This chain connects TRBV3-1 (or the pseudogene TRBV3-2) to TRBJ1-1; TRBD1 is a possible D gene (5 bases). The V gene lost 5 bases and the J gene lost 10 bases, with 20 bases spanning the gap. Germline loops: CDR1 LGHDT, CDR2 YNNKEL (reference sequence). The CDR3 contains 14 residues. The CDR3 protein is CASSFGSRERVAFF. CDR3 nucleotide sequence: TGTGCCAGCAGCTTTGGATCCAGGGAGCGGGTAGCTTTCTTT.

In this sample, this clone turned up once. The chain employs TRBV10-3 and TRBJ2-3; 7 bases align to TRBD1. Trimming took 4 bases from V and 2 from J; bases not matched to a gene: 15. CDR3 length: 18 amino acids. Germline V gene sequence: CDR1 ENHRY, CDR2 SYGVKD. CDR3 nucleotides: TGTGCCATCAGTGGCTACCCGACAGGGAGTGATCTCACAGATACGCAGTATTTT. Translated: CAISGYPTGSDLTDTQYF.

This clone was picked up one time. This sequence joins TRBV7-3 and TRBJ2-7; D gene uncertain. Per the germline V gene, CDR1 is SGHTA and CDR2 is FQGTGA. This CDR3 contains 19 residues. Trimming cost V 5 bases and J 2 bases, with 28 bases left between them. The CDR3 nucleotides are TGTGCCAGCAGCGACCCCCCCGGTGTGAGCGCTAACCACCCCTACGAGCAGTACTTC. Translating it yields CASSDPPGVSANHPYEQYF. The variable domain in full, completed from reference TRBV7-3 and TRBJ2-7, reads GAGVSQTPSNKVTEKGKYVELRCDPISGHTALYWYRQSLGQGPEFLIYFQGTGAADDSGLPNDRFFAVRPEGSVSTLKIQRTERGDSAVYLCASSDPPGVSANHPYEQYFGPGTRLTVT.

The CDR3 DNA reads TGTGCCAGCAGCTTACAAGCATTTTCCGGGGAGCTGTTTTTT. Protein sequence: CASSLQAFSGELFF. V usage is TRBV7-6 and J usage is TRBJ2-2, with D unclear. The V gene's germline CDR1 is SGHVS and CDR2 FNYEAQ. This CDR3 has 14 residues. The germline V and J ends were trimmed by 2 bases and 6 bases, with 10 bases remaining between them.

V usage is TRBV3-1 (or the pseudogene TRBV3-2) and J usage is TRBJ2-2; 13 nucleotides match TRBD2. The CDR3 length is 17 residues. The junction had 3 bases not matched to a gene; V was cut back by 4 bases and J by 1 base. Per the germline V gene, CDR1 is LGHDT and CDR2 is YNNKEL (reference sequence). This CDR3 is CASSPGTSGVNTGELFF. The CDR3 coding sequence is TGTGCCAGCAGCCCCGGGACTAGCGGGGTGAACACCGGGGAGCTGTTTTTT.

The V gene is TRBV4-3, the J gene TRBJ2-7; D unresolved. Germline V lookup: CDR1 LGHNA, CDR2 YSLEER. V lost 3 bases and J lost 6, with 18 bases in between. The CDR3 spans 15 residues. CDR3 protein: CASSHGIGRALEQYF. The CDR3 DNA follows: TGCGCCAGCAGCCACGGAATCGGTCGCGCGCTCGAGCAGTACTTC.

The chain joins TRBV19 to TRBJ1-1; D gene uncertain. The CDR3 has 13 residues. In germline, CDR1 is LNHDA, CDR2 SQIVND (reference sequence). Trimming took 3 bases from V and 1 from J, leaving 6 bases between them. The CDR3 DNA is TGTGCCAGTAGTATCGGTGGGAACACTGAAGCTTTCTTT. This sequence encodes CASSIGGNTEAFF.

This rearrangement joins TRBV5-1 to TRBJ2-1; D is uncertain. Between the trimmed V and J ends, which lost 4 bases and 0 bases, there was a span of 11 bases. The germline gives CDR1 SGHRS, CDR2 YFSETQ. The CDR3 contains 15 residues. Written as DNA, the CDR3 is TGCGCCAGCAGCACCCGGCAGATCTCCTACAATGAGCAGTTCTTC. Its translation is CASSTRQISYNEQFF. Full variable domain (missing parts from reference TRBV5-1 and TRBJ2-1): KAGVTQTPRYLIKTRGQQVTLSCSPISGHRSVSWYQQTPGQGLQFLFEYFSETQRNKGNFPGRFSGRQFSNSRSEMNVSTLELGDSALYLCASSTRQISYNEQFFGPGTRLTVL.

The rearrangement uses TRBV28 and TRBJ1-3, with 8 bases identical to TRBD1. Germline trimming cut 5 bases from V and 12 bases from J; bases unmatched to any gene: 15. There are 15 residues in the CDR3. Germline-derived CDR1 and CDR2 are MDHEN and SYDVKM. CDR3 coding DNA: TGTGCCAGCAGTCCGGGGGGGCAGGGGGCGCATATCATATATTTT. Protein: CASSPGGQGAHIIYF. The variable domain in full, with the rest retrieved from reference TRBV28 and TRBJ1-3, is DVKVTQSSRYLVKRTGEKVFLECVQDMDHENMFWYRQDPGLGLRLIYFSYDVKMKEKGDIPEGYSVSREKKERFSLILESASTNQTSMYLCASSPGGQGAHIIYFGEGSWLTVV.

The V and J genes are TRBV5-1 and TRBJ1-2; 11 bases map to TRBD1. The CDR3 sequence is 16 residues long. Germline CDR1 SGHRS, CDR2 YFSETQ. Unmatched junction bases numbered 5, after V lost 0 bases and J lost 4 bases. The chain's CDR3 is CASSLGGQGAAYGYTF. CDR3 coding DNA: TGCGCCAGCAGCTTGGGCGGACAGGGGGCAGCCTATGGCTACACCTTC. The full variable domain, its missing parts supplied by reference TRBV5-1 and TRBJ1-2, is KAGVTQTPRYLIKTRGQQVTLSCSPISGHRSVSWYQQTPGQGLQFLFEYFSETQRNKGNFPGRFSGRQFSNSRSEMNVSTLELGDSALYLCASSLGGQGAAYGYTFGSGTRLTVV.

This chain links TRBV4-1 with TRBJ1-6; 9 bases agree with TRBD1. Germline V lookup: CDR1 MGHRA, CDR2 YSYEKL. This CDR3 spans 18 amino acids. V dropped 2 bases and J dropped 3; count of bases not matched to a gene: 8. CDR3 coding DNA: TGCGCCAGCAGCCAAACCCCGGGACAGGGTTTCTATAATTCACCCCTCCACTTT. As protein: CASSQTPGQGFYNSPLHF.